The rows below give T cell receptor beta chains drawn from one sample of a study of vaccination effects on CD4 cells after COVID-19. Their recognized antigens are unknown. This table comes from immunoSEQ multiplex PCR, and its TCRdb copy is limited to in-frame clones, with some not included. The data contain 55,000 or so clones, 70% of them singletons. The sequencing used CD4+ T cells from PBMCs cultured with SARS-CoV-2 spike peptides, collected before COVID-19 vaccination. These receptors were obtained from a human donor who received a COVID-19 vaccine. The CDR3 runs from the conserved cysteine through the conserved F or W. Each record gives: J gene, V gene, CDR3 protein.

TRBJ2-4	TRBV6-5	CASSLTGAKNIQYF
TRBJ1-1	TRBV7-9	CASKRQDTEAFF
TRBJ1-1	TRBV20-1	CSARGQGAFF
TRBJ1-2	TRBV18	CASSPEQGKGYGYTF
TRBJ2-7	TRBV4-3	CASSQDLVGGNEQYF
TRBJ1-5	TRBV20-1	CSASEVNQPQHF
TRBJ2-1	TRBV10-3	CAISESVGAGGDEQFF
TRBJ2-7	TRBV19	CASSRTEAYEQYF
TRBJ1-5	TRBV5-6	CASTLTGAGGQPQHF
TRBJ2-1	TRBV18	CASSPPRSLLAGDNEQFF
TRBJ1-1	TRBV6-5	CASRGTGNTEAFF
TRBJ2-5	TRBV7-7	CASSLEPLTSGLETQYF
TRBJ1-1	TRBV9	CASSVGPGANTEAFF
TRBJ1-3	TRBV15	CATSRGLSGNTIYF
TRBJ2-7	TRBV5-1	CASSLVGTGGSEQYF
TRBJ2-3	TRBV10-3	CAISISGGVGDTQYF
TRBJ2-7	TRBV18	CASSLGQGDPYEQYF
TRBJ1-2	TRBV6-5	CASSYLGHDGYTF
TRBJ2-2	TRBV5-1	CASSLDGQRGTGELFF
TRBJ1-4	TRBV18	CASSPYGQGGEKLFF
TRBJ2-3	TRBV7-9	CASSQTGWTDTQYF
TRBJ1-1	TRBV4-1	CASSLTRGQGDYLNTEAFF
TRBJ1-2	TRBV12-3/TRBV12-4	CASRTDPEGYTF
TRBJ2-7	TRBV4-1	CASSRVATGTSYEQYF
TRBJ1-2	TRBV9	CASSVAVQDGYTF
TRBJ1-6	TRBV20-1	CSASREPGSPLHF